These T cell receptor beta chains were read from a single sample in a study of blood T cell repertoires in COVID-19. TCRdb keeps only in-frame clones here, not all; method: immunoSEQ multiplex PCR. This sample yields about 90,000 clones, of which roughly 80% are seen a single time; 20% to 25% belongs to the top ten. Sequenced input: peripheral blood. Source of these receptors: a man older than 75 with active or convalescent COVID-19. The CDR3 runs from the conserved cysteine through the conserved F or W. Fields, in order: clone size, J gene, D gene, V gene, CDR3 DNA, CDR3 protein. The D gene is left open where the match is weak. Some rows mark clone size as missing; the rest say once, few, many or name a class of expanded clone.

NA,TRBJ1-5,TRBD1,TRBV2,TGTGCCAGCAGGTTGACAGGGATGGGGAGCAATCAGCCCCAGCATTTT,CASRLTGMGSNQPQHF
NA,TRBJ2-5,TRBD2,TRBV10-3,TGTGCCATCAGTGAGCCAGGGACTAGCGGGGGAAGTCAGACCCAGTACTTC,CAISEPGTSGGSQTQYF
NA,TRBJ2-2,TRBD2,TRBV18,TGTGCCAGCGCCGGACTAGCGGGGGCCCTGAACACCGGGGAGCTGTTTTTT,CASAGLAGALNTGELFF
NA,TRBJ2-5,TRBD1,TRBV2,TGTGCCAGCACCGGGACAGCACAAGAGACCCAGTACTTC,CASTGTAQETQYF
NA,TRBJ1-2,TRBD1,TRBV3-1/TRBV3-2,TGTGCCAGCAGCCAAGTCCCGACAGGGGGCTATGGCTACACCTTC,CASSQVPTGGYGYTF
NA,TRBJ1-1,NA,TRBV30,TGTGCCTGGAGTGTACGGTCGGTGCCTTCGCGGACTGAAGCTTTCTTT,CAWSVRSVPSRTEAFF
NA,TRBJ2-7,NA,TRBV14,TGTGCCAGCAGCCGGACAGCTAGGTACGAGCAGTACTTC,CASSRTARYEQYF
few,TRBJ1-4,NA,TRBV4-1,TGCGCCAGCAGCCGGTCAGGGTTTTTGAGGACTAATGAAAAACTGTTTTTT,CASSRSGFLRTNEKLFF
NA,TRBJ1-1,NA,TRBV25-1,TGTGCCAGCAGGGGGCGAGTGAACACTGAAGCTTTCTTT,CASRGRVNTEAFF
NA,TRBJ2-2,NA,TRBV5-6,TGTGCCAGCAGCCCCAGGTCGAGGGTAAACCCCGGGGAGCTGTTTTTT,CASSPRSRVNPGELFF
NA,TRBJ1-5,NA,TRBV5-8,TGTGCCAGCAGCACGGACATCTCGGGAGGTCAGCCCCAGCATTTT,CASSTDISGGQPQHF
NA,TRBJ2-7,TRBD1,TRBV5-1,TGCGCCAGCAGCACCGGACAGGGAAAGCAGTACTTC,CASSTGQGKQYF
NA,TRBJ1-4,NA,TRBV7-3,TGTGCCAGCCTCCGGGGTTCCAATGAAAAACTGTTTTTT,CASLRGSNEKLFF
NA,TRBJ2-1,TRBD1,TRBV3-1/TRBV3-2,TGTGCCAGCAGCCAGAGAGGACAGGCCCAGAGCATGTTCTTC,CASSQRGQAQSMFF
once,TRBJ1-1,TRBD1,TRBV5-1,TGCGCCAGCCAAGACAGGGTGAACACTGAAGCTTTCTTT,CASQDRVNTEAFF
few,TRBJ2-2,TRBD1,TRBV10-3,TGTGCCATCAGCGAGCCCCCCGGACAGGGTTCGACCGGGGAGCTGTTTTTT,CAISEPPGQGSTGELFF
NA,TRBJ2-7,TRBD1,TRBV5-1,TGCGCCAGCAGCACCGACCGGGACAGGTCTTACGAGCAGTACTTC,CASSTDRDRSYEQYF
NA,TRBJ1-4,NA,TRBV7-9,TGTGCCAGCAGCTTAGAAGGAGGGACTAATGAAAAACTGTTTTTT,CASSLEGGTNEKLFF
NA,TRBJ2-5,TRBD2,TRBV4-1,TGCGCCAGCCGCCGAACTAGCGGGGGACAAGAGACCCAGTACTTC,CASRRTSGGQETQYF
NA,TRBJ1-2,NA,TRBV5-1,TGCGCCAGCAGCCCGGTGGGGCAACCTAACTATGGCTACACCTTC,CASSPVGQPNYGYTF
once,TRBJ1-3,NA,TRBV27,TGTGCCAGCAGTTTGGGCAGGCCTTCTGGAAACACCATATATTTT,CASSLGRPSGNTIYF
NA,TRBJ2-5,NA,TRBV7-2,TGTGCCAGCAGCTTATGGGCGGGGCTCCAAGAGACCCAGTACTTC,CASSLWAGLQETQYF
NA,TRBJ1-1,TRBD1,TRBV18,TGTGCCAGCTCACCGCCCCAGGACAGGGGTGAAGCTTTCTTT,CASSPPQDRGEAFF
NA,TRBJ2-4,TRBD1,TRBV6-6,TGTGCCAGCAGCCCGGACAGGGGAAACATTCAGTACTTC,CASSPDRGNIQYF
NA,TRBJ2-1,NA,TRBV5-4,TGTGCCAGCAGCTTGGCGGGGGACCGCTCCTACAATGAGCAGTTCTTC,CASSLAGDRSYNEQFF
few,TRBJ1-1,NA,TRBV29-1,TGCAGCGTACAGAAGGATTTGAACACTGAAGCTTTCTTT,CSVQKDLNTEAFF
NA,TRBJ1-2,TRBD1,TRBV5-4,TGTGCCAGCAGCCCCCGACAGGGGAGGAACTATGGCTACACCTTC,CASSPRQGRNYGYTF
NA,TRBJ1-5,NA,TRBV24-1,TGTGCCACCAGTGAGGGGCAGGCGGGGGATCAGCCCCAGCATTTT,CATSEGQAGDQPQHF
many,TRBJ1-6,NA,TRBV9,TGTGCCAGCACCTTGGGGGAGGGGAATTACTATTCACCCCTCCACTTT,CASTLGEGNYYSPLHF
NA,TRBJ1-2,TRBD1,TRBV25-1,TGTGCCAGCAGTGGACAGGGGGCATATCTTCGCTATGGCTACACCTTC,CASSGQGAYLRYGYTF
once,TRBJ2-2,TRBD2,TRBV5-6,TGTGCCAGCAGGACTAGCGGGTCGAACACCGGGGAGCTGTTTTTT,CASRTSGSNTGELFF
NA,TRBJ2-3,NA,TRBV19,TGTGCCAGTAGTATAAATCCTCGGGATACGCAGTATTTT,CASSINPRDTQYF
NA,TRBJ2-5,NA,TRBV3-1/TRBV3-2,TGTGCCAGCAGCCGCCGTGAGCCGCAAGAGACCCAGTACTTC,CASSRREPQETQYF
NA,TRBJ1-4,TRBD1,TRBV28,TGTGCCAGCAGTTCACAGGGGGTACGGGAAAAACTGTTTTTT,CASSSQGVREKLFF
NA,TRBJ1-5,NA,TRBV7-8,TGTGCCAGCAGCTTGTATAGATCCAGGGTCAATCAGCCCCAGCATTTT,CASSLYRSRVNQPQHF
few,TRBJ2-2,NA,TRBV12-3/TRBV12-4,TGTGCCAGCGAAGAGAGGGGGTCCGGGGAGCTGTTTTTT,CASEERGSGELFF
NA,TRBJ1-4,NA,TRBV5-6,TGTGCCAGCAGCTTGGCCGGGTCAACTAATGAAAAACTGTTTTTT,CASSLAGSTNEKLFF
NA,TRBJ2-3,NA,TRBV18,TGTGCCAGCTCACCACCCCTCACAGATACGCAGTATTTT,CASSPPLTDTQYF
few,TRBJ1-1,TRBD1,TRBV2,TGTGCCAGCAGTGGGGACAGGCGGAACACTGAAGCTTTCTTT,CASSGDRRNTEAFF
NA,TRBJ2-3,TRBD2,TRBV5-1,TGCGCCAGCAGCTTGCCTAGCGGGGGGGATACGCAGTATTTT,CASSLPSGGDTQYF